Listed below are T cell receptor beta chains from one sample, sequenced in a study of T cell changes during pregnancy in multiple sclerosis. Assay: immunoSEQ multiplex PCR; the TCRdb copy retains only in-frame clones and omits some. The sample includes 78,000 or so clones, about 90% of them seen just once. Sequenced here: peripheral blood, sampled before pregnancy. These receptors all come from a female donor with multiple sclerosis, enrolled in a pregnancy study. The CDR3 runs from the conserved cysteine through the conserved F or W. D genes are given only for firm matches. Where a row states a size, it is once, few, many or the class of an expanded clone; other rows omit it.

V gene: TRBV4-2
clone size: .
J gene: TRBJ2-1
D gene: TRBD2
CDR3 DNA: TGTGCCAGCAGCCAGGGACTAGCCCAATACAATGAGCAGTTCTTC
CDR3 protein: CASSQGLAQYNEQFF

V gene: TRBV18
clone size: .
J gene: TRBJ1-4
D gene: TRBD1
CDR3 DNA: TGTGCCAGCTCACCGTTGACAGGGGGCGATGAAAAACTGTTTTTT
CDR3 protein: CASSPLTGGDEKLFF

V gene: TRBV9
clone size: .
J gene: TRBJ2-7
D gene: .
CDR3 DNA: TGTGCCAGCAGCGTAACAGGTTACTCCTACGAGCAGTACTTC
CDR3 protein: CASSVTGYSYEQYF

V gene: TRBV6-6
clone size: .
J gene: TRBJ2-5
D gene: .
CDR3 DNA: TGTGCCAGCAGCTCATCCTTGCCCGGTACAGAGACCCAGTACTTC
CDR3 protein: CASSSSLPGTETQYF

V gene: TRBV5-5
clone size: .
J gene: TRBJ2-5
D gene: TRBD2
CDR3 DNA: TGTGCCAGCAGCTTGGGCGGGGACTTGGGAGGGCAAGAGACCCAGTACTTC
CDR3 protein: CASSLGGDLGGQETQYF

V gene: TRBV28
clone size: .
J gene: TRBJ1-4
D gene: TRBD1
CDR3 DNA: TGTGCCAGCAGTTCGCCGGGACAGTTAAACTTAAATGAAAAACTGTTTTTT
CDR3 protein: CASSSPGQLNLNEKLFF

V gene: TRBV13
clone size: .
J gene: TRBJ1-2
D gene: TRBD1
CDR3 DNA: TGTGCCAGCAGCTCGTTGAACCAGGGGGCTGATGGCTACACCTTC
CDR3 protein: CASSSLNQGADGYTF

V gene: TRBV27
clone size: .
J gene: TRBJ2-3
D gene: TRBD1
CDR3 DNA: TGTGCCAGCAGTATTCGACAGGGGGCAGGTACAGATACGCAGTATTTT
CDR3 protein: CASSIRQGAGTDTQYF

V gene: TRBV2
clone size: .
J gene: TRBJ2-2
D gene: .
CDR3 DNA: TGTGCCTCCCAGGGGACGAACACCGGGGAGCTGTTTTTT
CDR3 protein: CASQGTNTGELFF

V gene: TRBV6-6
clone size: .
J gene: TRBJ1-5
D gene: .
CDR3 DNA: TGTGCCAGCAGTTTATCCCGGGGTGGGCCGGATCAGCCCCAGCATTTT
CDR3 protein: CASSLSRGGPDQPQHF

V gene: TRBV19
clone size: .
J gene: TRBJ2-5
D gene: .
CDR3 DNA: TGTGCCAGTGCCCAAATAGCGGAGGGGTACCAAGAGACCCAGTACTTC
CDR3 protein: CASAQIAEGYQETQYF

V gene: TRBV15
clone size: .
J gene: TRBJ2-1
D gene: TRBD2
CDR3 DNA: TGTGCCACCAGCAGGCCGGGACTAGCGGGAGGTTTCTATGAGCAGTTCTTC
CDR3 protein: CATSRPGLAGGFYEQFF

V gene: TRBV6-1
clone size: .
J gene: TRBJ2-1
D gene: TRBD2
CDR3 DNA: TGTGCCAGCAGTGAGGTAGCGGGAGGTTACAATGAGCAGTTCTTC
CDR3 protein: CASSEVAGGYNEQFF

V gene: TRBV19
clone size: .
J gene: TRBJ1-1
D gene: .
CDR3 DNA: TGTGCCAGTACCAGGGGACCTTCGAACACTGAAGCTTTCTTT
CDR3 protein: CASTRGPSNTEAFF

V gene: TRBV5-4
clone size: .
J gene: TRBJ2-3
D gene: .
CDR3 DNA: TGTGCCAGCAGCTTGGAACTAGCCTCTAGCACAGATACGCAGTATTTT
CDR3 protein: CASSLELASSTDTQYF

V gene: TRBV29-1
clone size: once
J gene: TRBJ2-1
D gene: TRBD2
CDR3 DNA: TGCAGCGTTGAAACCCTAGCGGGAGTCAACAATGAGCAGTTCTTC
CDR3 protein: CSVETLAGVNNEQFF

V gene: TRBV6-1
clone size: .
J gene: TRBJ2-7
D gene: .
CDR3 DNA: TGTGCCAGCAGCCGGGACAATTCCTACGAGCAGTACTTC
CDR3 protein: CASSRDNSYEQYF

V gene: TRBV19
clone size: .
J gene: TRBJ1-2
D gene: TRBD1
CDR3 DNA: TGTGCCAGTAGCCGACAGGGAGACTATGGCTACACCTTC
CDR3 protein: CASSRQGDYGYTF

V gene: TRBV5-4
clone size: .
J gene: TRBJ1-2
D gene: .
CDR3 DNA: TGTGCCAGCAGCCCCGGGATCCTTCGAGGCTACACCTTC
CDR3 protein: CASSPGILRGYTF

V gene: TRBV19
clone size: .
J gene: TRBJ2-7
D gene: .
CDR3 DNA: TGTGCCACCGGCCTAGGGGACTACGAGCAGTACTTC
CDR3 protein: CATGLGDYEQYF

V gene: TRBV5-4
clone size: .
J gene: TRBJ2-1
D gene: TRBD2
CDR3 DNA: TGTGCCAGCAGCTTAGCGGGAGGAAGCAATGAGCAGTTCTTC
CDR3 protein: CASSLAGGSNEQFF

V gene: TRBV19
clone size: .
J gene: TRBJ1-5
D gene: .
CDR3 DNA: TGTGCCAGTAGTGGGTCGGCAGGGGCTGGCAATCAGCCCCAGCATTTT
CDR3 protein: CASSGSAGAGNQPQHF

V gene: TRBV29-1
clone size: .
J gene: TRBJ2-1
D gene: .
CDR3 DNA: TGCAGCGCGGGGATAGCGGATCAGTTCTTC
CDR3 protein: CSAGIADQFF

V gene: TRBV7-8
clone size: .
J gene: TRBJ2-7
D gene: TRBD2
CDR3 DNA: TGTGCCAGCAGCTTAGTACAGACTAGCGGGAGAAACACCTACGAGCAGTACTTC
CDR3 protein: CASSLVQTSGRNTYEQYF

V gene: TRBV30
clone size: .
J gene: TRBJ2-3
D gene: .
CDR3 DNA: TGTGCCTGGACTGACATAGATACGCAGTATTTT
CDR3 protein: CAWTDIDTQYF

V gene: TRBV5-8
clone size: .
J gene: TRBJ2-1
D gene: .
CDR3 DNA: TGTGCCAGCAGCTTCACAGGTAGAAACAATGAGCAGTTCTTC
CDR3 protein: CASSFTGRNNEQFF

V gene: TRBV29-1
clone size: .
J gene: TRBJ2-5
D gene: .
CDR3 DNA: TGCAGCGTTGAAGATTTTCCCGCGCAGGGGACCCAGTACTTC
CDR3 protein: CSVEDFPAQGTQYF

V gene: TRBV4-3
clone size: .
J gene: TRBJ2-6
D gene: .
CDR3 DNA: TGCGCCAGCAGCCAAGTGGCAGGGTCGAGCTCTGGGGCCAACGTCCTGACTTTC
CDR3 protein: CASSQVAGSSSGANVLTF

V gene: TRBV7-9
clone size: .
J gene: TRBJ2-3
D gene: .
CDR3 DNA: TGTGCCAGCAGCTTAGATGCAGGCGGCACAGATACGCAGTATTTT
CDR3 protein: CASSLDAGGTDTQYF